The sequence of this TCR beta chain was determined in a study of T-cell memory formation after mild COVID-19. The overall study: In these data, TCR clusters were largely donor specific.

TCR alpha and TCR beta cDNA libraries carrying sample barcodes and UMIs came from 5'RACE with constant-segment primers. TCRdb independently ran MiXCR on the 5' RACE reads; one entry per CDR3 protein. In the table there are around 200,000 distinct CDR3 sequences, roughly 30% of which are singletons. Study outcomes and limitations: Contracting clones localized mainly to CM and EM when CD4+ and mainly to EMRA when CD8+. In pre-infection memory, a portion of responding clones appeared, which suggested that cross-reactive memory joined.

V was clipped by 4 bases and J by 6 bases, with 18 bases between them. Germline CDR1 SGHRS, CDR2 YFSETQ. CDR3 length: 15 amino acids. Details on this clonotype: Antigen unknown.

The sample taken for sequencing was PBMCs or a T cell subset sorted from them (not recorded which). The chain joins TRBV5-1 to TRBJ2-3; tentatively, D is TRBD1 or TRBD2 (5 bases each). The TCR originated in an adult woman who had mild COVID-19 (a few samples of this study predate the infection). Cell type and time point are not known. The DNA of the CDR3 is TGCGCCAGCAGCCAGGGTGCGGGTCCCAGGGATACGCAGTATTTT. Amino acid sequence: CASSQGAGPRDTQYF.